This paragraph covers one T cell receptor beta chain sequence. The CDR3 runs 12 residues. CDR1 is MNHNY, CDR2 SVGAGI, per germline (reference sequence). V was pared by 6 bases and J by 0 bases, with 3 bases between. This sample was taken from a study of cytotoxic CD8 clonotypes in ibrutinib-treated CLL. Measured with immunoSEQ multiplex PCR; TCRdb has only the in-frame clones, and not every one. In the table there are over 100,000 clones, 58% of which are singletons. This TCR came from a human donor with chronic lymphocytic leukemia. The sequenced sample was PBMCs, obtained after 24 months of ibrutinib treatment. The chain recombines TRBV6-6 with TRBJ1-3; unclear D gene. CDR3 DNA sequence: TGTGCCAGCAGCCTCTCTGGAAACACCATATATTTT. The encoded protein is CASSLSGNTIYF.